The 30 T cell receptor beta chains in this list originate from one sample, sequenced in a study of shared clonotypes between healthy human individuals. Positive CCR7 selection of CD45RO-negative cells yielded the naive CD8 cells, and terminally differentiated effector memory CD45RA+ cells were excluded. Sequencing used immunoSEQ multiplex PCR; TCRdb keeps in-frame clones, though not all of them. Of around 2,000,000 clones detected, about 94% appear once; the ten largest clones hold around 1%. Material for sequencing was naive CD8+ T cells sorted from blood. These receptors were taken from a man younger than 35 in good health.

This clone turned up a few times. The chain uses TRBV19 and TRBJ2-1, with D uncertain. This CDR3 comprises 15 residues. The germline V gene encodes CDR1 LNHDA and CDR2 SQIVND (reference sequence). Trimming took off 6 bases at V and 0 bases at J, with 12 bases between the two ends. This CDR3 reads CASRLTSSSYNEQFF. CDR3 sequence (DNA): TGTGCCAGTAGGCTGACTTCGAGCTCCTACAATGAGCAGTTCTTC.

V usage is TRBV4-2 and J usage is TRBJ1-2; D is ambiguous. Germline V gene data show CDR1 as LGHNA and CDR2 as YNFKEQ. V was shortened by 0 bases and J by 6 bases, with 8 bases between the two germline ends. The CDR3 is 13 amino acids. The CDR3 nucleotides read TGTGCCAGCAGCCAAGACCTACCCGATGGCTACACCTTC. Residues: CASSQDLPDGYTF.

The chain combines TRBV30 with TRBJ2-7; TRBD2 matches at 11 bases. The germline gives CDR1 GTSNPN, CDR2 SVGIG (reference sequence). This CDR3 region has 17 residues. V lost 0 bases, J lost 0 bases, and 7 bases stayed unmatched. The CDR3, as DNA: TGTGCCTGGAGTGTACCTAGCGGGGGGACTCGCTCCTACGAGCAGTACTTC. Its translation is CAWSVPSGGTRSYEQYF.

The chain carries TRBV19 and TRBJ2-7, with 9 nucleotides matching TRBD2. Germline-derived CDR1 and CDR2 are LNHDA and SQIVND (reference sequence). The V segment lost 7 bases and the J segment 1 base; nucleotides outside the gene matches: 5. The CDR3 sequence is 14 residues long. DNA of the CDR3: TGTGCCAGTAATGAGCGGGGGGCTTCCTACGAGCAGTACTTC. Translated, it gives CASNERGASYEQYF.

The rearrangement joins TRBV18 to TRBJ2-3; 7 nucleotides align to TRBD2. V dropped 6 bases and J dropped 7; count of bases not matched to a gene: 10. Per germline, CDR1 KGHSH and CDR2 LQKENI. The CDR3 is 14 amino acids. The CDR3 is CASSPGGGGYTQYF. In nucleotides, the CDR3 is TGTGCCAGCTCCCCAGGCGGGGGAGGATATACGCAGTATTTT.

CDR3 protein: CASGQQYTEAFF. The CDR3 DNA reads as TGTGCCAGCGGACAGCAATACACTGAAGCTTTCTTT. This chain joins TRBV6-5 and TRBJ1-1, with D possibly matching TRBD1 (6 bases). V was trimmed by 8 bases and J by 3 bases, leaving 10 bases between them. This CDR3 is 12 amino acids long. The germline V gene encodes CDR1 MNHEY and CDR2 SVGAGI.

The rearrangement uses TRBV19 and TRBJ1-4; D gene unclear. This CDR3 has 17 residues. Trimming left V 3 bases short and J 0 bases short, with 14 bases between. Germline CDR1 and CDR2: LNHDA and SQIVND (reference sequence). The CDR3 region is CASSIFGAVATNEKLFF. CDR3 nucleotides: TGTGCCAGTAGTATCTTTGGAGCGGTTGCAACTAATGAAAAACTGTTTTTT. Full variable domain (rest looked up from reference TRBV19 and TRBJ1-4): DGGITQSPKYLFRKEGQNVTLSCEQNLNHDAMYWYRQDPGQGLRLIYYSQIVNDFQKGDIAEGYSVSREKKESFPLTVTSAQKNPTAFYLCASSIFGAVATNEKLFFGSGTQLSVL.

The rearrangement links TRBV6-4 to TRBJ2-2; D may be TRBD2 (6 bases). Between the trimmed V and J ends, which lost 3 bases and 3 bases, there was a span of 8 bases. The CDR3 has 14 residues. Germline CDR1 and CDR2: MRHNA and SNTAGT. The CDR3 nucleotides read TGTGCCAGCAGTGAAAGACTAGACACCGGGGAGCTGTTTTTT. Translated: CASSERLDTGELFF.

For the CDR3, the DNA is TGTGCCAGCAGCTTGGACGGGAGGACCCCCTACAATGAGCAGTTCTTC. Protein sequence: CASSLDGRTPYNEQFF. V gene TRBV7-2 combines with J gene TRBJ2-1; 7 bases match TRBD2. The CDR3 length is 16 residues. CDR1 and CDR2 from the germline V gene are SGHTA and FQGNSA. V lost 3 bases and J lost 2; bases outside the gene matches: 7.

About this clone: Other DNA sequences in the sample encode the same CDR3. The rearrangement joins TRBV5-1 to TRBJ2-5; the match to TRBD1 covers 7 bases. V lost 0 bases and J lost 5; bases outside the gene matches: 4. Per germline, CDR1 SGHRS and CDR2 YFSETQ. There are 14 residues in the CDR3. In nucleotides, the CDR3 is TGCGCCAGCAGCTTGGACAGGGGCCAGGAGACCCAGTACTTC. It is translated as CASSLDRGQETQYF. Complete variable domain (other parts from reference TRBV5-1 and TRBJ2-5): KAGVTQTPRYLIKTRGQQVTLSCSPISGHRSVSWYQQTPGQGLQFLFEYFSETQRNKGNFPGRFSGRQFSNSRSEMNVSTLELGDSALYLCASSLDRGQETQYFGPGTRLLVL.

This clone appeared once. V usage is TRBV27 and J usage is TRBJ1-5; TRBD1 might be the D (5 bases). Germline CDR1 reads MNHEY; CDR2 reads SMNVEV (reference sequence). This CDR3 comprises 16 residues. V was trimmed by 1 base and J by 4 bases, leaving 14 bases between them. The CDR3 protein is CASSLYPSGGNQPQHF. In nucleotides, the CDR3 is TGTGCCAGCAGTTTATACCCAAGTGGGGGAAATCAGCCCCAGCATTTT.

In DNA form, the CDR3 reads TGTGCCAGCAGCGACAGTCCTTCCTACGAGCAGTACTTC. Translated, it gives CASSDSPSYEQYF. V gene TRBV6-5 combines with J gene TRBJ2-7, with a tentative D call TRBD1 (5 bases). V gave up 6 bases and J gave up 1 base, with 10 bases separating them. CDR1 is MNHEY, CDR2 SVGAGI, per germline. This CDR3 is built from 13 residues.

The chain recombines TRBV5-5 with TRBJ2-3, with D possibly matching TRBD1 (6 bases). The germline CDR1 and CDR2 sequences are SGHKS and YYEKEE (reference sequence). The CDR3 is 12 amino acids. V was pared by 4 bases and J by 12 bases, with 15 bases between. The CDR3 DNA reads TGTGCCAGCAGCCTACAGGGTGCGGACCAGTATTTT. Translating gives CASSLQGADQYF.

The chain couples TRBV27 to TRBJ2-3, with 7 bases matching TRBD2. The J segment lost 0 bases and the V segment lost 6 bases, leaving 3 bases of the junction unmatched. In germline, CDR1 is MNHEY, CDR2 SMNVEV (reference sequence). This CDR3 is 14 amino acids long. The CDR3 DNA follows: TGTGCCAGCAGCGGGGGGTCTAGCACAGATACGCAGTATTTT. Translation: CASSGGSSTDTQYF.

The chain employs TRBV7-9 and TRBJ1-4, with 7 bases aligning to TRBD1. Germline trimming cut 7 bases from V and 8 bases from J; bases unmatched to any gene: 10. Germline-derived CDR1 and CDR2 are SEHNR and FQNEAQ (reference sequence). This CDR3 is 14 amino acids long. In DNA form, the CDR3 reads TGTGCCAGCACCGAACAGGGGACCCCCGAAAAACTGTTTTTT. This encodes CASTEQGTPEKLFF.

V gene TRBV11-3 combines with J gene TRBJ2-1; possibly TRBD2 for D (5 bases). This CDR3 spans 16 amino acids. CDR1 and CDR2 (germline): SGHNT, YENEEA. V dropped 0 bases and J dropped 4 bases, with 13 bases sitting between them. CDR3 DNA: TGTGCCAGCAGCTTAGATCACCCGGGAACTTACAATGAGCAGTTCTTC. Its protein is CASSLDHPGTYNEQFF.

The chain combines TRBV4-3 with TRBJ2-2; weak D call: TRBD2 (6 bases). This CDR3 spans 17 amino acids. The V end was cut by 0 bases, the J end by 5 bases, with 16 bases between. Germline V gene data show CDR1 as LGHNA and CDR2 as YSLEER. CDR3 sequence: CASSQDRWEAVTGELFF. The CDR3 nucleotides read TGCGCCAGCAGCCAAGACCGTTGGGAGGCCGTTACCGGGGAGCTGTTTTTT.

The chain combines TRBV9 with TRBJ1-4; 8 nucleotides agree with TRBD1. Germline lookup yields CDR1 SGDLS and CDR2 YYNGEE. This CDR3 is 14 amino acids long. With 3 bases clipped from V and 8 bases from J, the junction kept 6 bases outside the gene matches. The CDR3 loop reads CASSEQGVSEKLFF. Here the CDR3 DNA reads TGTGCCAGCAGCGAACAGGGGGTTAGCGAAAAACTGTTTTTT. Supplemented by reference TRBV9 and TRBJ1-4, the full variable domain reads DSGVTQTPKHLITATGQRVTLRCSPRSGDLSVYWYQQSLDQGLQFLIQYYNGEERAKGNILERFSAQQFPDLHSELNLSSLELGDSALYFCASSEQGVSEKLFFGSGTQLSVL.

The genes are TRBV6-6 and TRBJ1-2; TRBD1 aligns across 7 bases. V lost 3 bases to trimming and J lost 6 bases; unmatched junction nucleotides: 13. Germline V gene lookup returns CDR1 MNHNY and CDR2 SVGAGI (reference sequence). The CDR3 has 16 residues. CDR3 nucleotide sequence: TGTGCCAGCAGTTATCCCCCTAAGGGGGCGGTGGATGGCTACACCTTC. Protein: CASSYPPKGAVDGYTF.

The chain combines TRBV4-1 with TRBJ2-5; D possibly corresponds to TRBD2 (5 bases). Per germline, CDR1 MGHRA and CDR2 YSYEKL. Trimming removed 5 bases from V and 3 bases from J, with 16 bases in between. The length of the CDR3 is 15 residues. The CDR3 region has the DNA TGCGCCAGCAGCTTCGGGCGGGCAGAGAAAGAGACCCAGTACTTC. Translating gives CASSFGRAEKETQYF.

V gene TRBV30 combines with J gene TRBJ2-7; D possibly corresponds to TRBD2 (5 bases). Trimming stripped 0 bases from V and 9 bases from J, with 15 bases between. The CDR3 consists of 13 residues. Germline-derived CDR1 and CDR2 are GTSNPN and SVGIG (reference sequence). The CDR3 coding sequence is TGTGCCTGGAGTGTAGACGAGGGAAGGGCGCAGTACTTC. It is translated as CAWSVDEGRAQYF.

The chain links TRBV4-3 to TRBJ1-4; D call uncertain. Looked up from germline, CDR1 is LGHNA and CDR2 is YSLEER. Trimming cost V 0 bases and J 3 bases, with 11 bases left between them. The CDR3 spans 16 residues. CDR3 coding DNA: TGCGCCAGCAGCCAAGATATGGCACTATCTAATGAAAAACTGTTTTTT. Its protein is CASSQDMALSNEKLFF.

This chain links TRBV19 with TRBJ2-3; possibly TRBD2 for D (6 bases). The germline gives CDR1 LNHDA, CDR2 SQIVND (reference sequence). The CDR3 loop spans 15 amino acids. The V end lost 3 bases, the J end lost 0 bases, and 10 bases lay between the germline ends. Here the CDR3 reads CASSISGPSTDTQYF. Here the CDR3 DNA reads TGTGCCAGTAGTATTAGCGGTCCTAGCACAGATACGCAGTATTTT.

A single count supports this clone. V usage is TRBV6-5 and J usage is TRBJ2-7; TRBD2 agrees at 9 bases. This CDR3 has 14 residues. Germline V CDR1 and CDR2: MNHEY, SVGAGI. Germline trimming cut 2 bases from V and 7 bases from J; bases unmatched to any gene: 6. In nucleotides, the CDR3 is TGTGCCAGCAGTTACGGCGGGGGGGCCTGGGAGCAGTACTTC. This codes for CASSYGGGAWEQYF.

To note about this clone: Other DNA sequences of this sample code for an identical CDR3. The V call is TRBV5-4, the J call TRBJ1-3; a weak D match, TRBD1 (6 bases). CDR3 length: 15 residues. V lost 1 base and J 2 bases, leaving 10 bases between the germline ends. The germline V gene has CDR1 SGHNT and CDR2 YYREEE (reference sequence). Written as DNA, the CDR3 is TGTGCCAGCAGCTTGAGGGGGGCGCCTGGAAACACCATATATTTT. This sequence encodes CASSLRGAPGNTIYF.

This clone was seen once. The gene calls are TRBV19 and TRBJ1-2; 8 nucleotides line up with TRBD1. CDR3 length: 14 amino acids. V shed 2 bases, J shed 4 bases, and the junction held 3 bases outside the gene matches. Germline V lookup: CDR1 LNHDA, CDR2 SQIVND (reference sequence). In nucleotides, the CDR3 is TGTGCCAGTAGTATACAGGGGGCGTTCTATGGCTACACCTTC. Amino acid sequence: CASSIQGAFYGYTF.

The chain combines TRBV2 with TRBJ1-1, with 7 bases aligning to TRBD1. Germline-derived CDR1 and CDR2 are SNHLY and FYNNEI. V shed 0 bases and J 4 bases; nucleotides not matched to a gene: 2. This CDR3 region has 14 residues. CDR3 amino acids: CASSEAYRGTEAFF. CDR3 bases: TGTGCCAGCAGTGAAGCCTACAGGGGCACTGAAGCTTTCTTT.

J is TRBJ2-2 and V is TRBV10-2; TRBD1 matches 7 bases. The germline V gene encodes CDR1 WSHSY and CDR2 SAAADI. Losses at the gene ends were 6 bases for V and 6 bases for J; bases not matched to a gene: 7. The CDR3 spans 14 residues. The CDR3 loop reads CASSFTGEAGELFF. The CDR3 DNA is TGCGCCAGCAGCTTCACAGGGGAAGCCGGGGAGCTGTTTTTT.

The chain uses TRBV4-1 and TRBJ1-1; 8 bases fit TRBD1. Germline CDR1 and CDR2: MGHRA and YSYEKL. The CDR3 length is 14 residues. V dropped 5 bases and J dropped 4; count of bases not matched to a gene: 6. The CDR3 here is CASSSQTGGTEAFF. The CDR3 DNA sequence: TGCGCCAGCAGCTCCCAAACAGGGGGCACTGAAGCTTTCTTT.

The chain recombines TRBV9 with TRBJ2-5; the match to TRBD2 covers 7 bases. The CDR3 is made up of 15 amino acids. The V gene end was trimmed by 3 bases and the J gene end by 0 bases; junction bases not matched to a gene: 5. Germline loops: CDR1 SGDLS, CDR2 YYNGEE. The DNA for the CDR3 is TGTGCCAGCAGCGAGGACGGGAGGTACCAAGAGACCCAGTACTTC. It yields the protein CASSEDGRYQETQYF.